The next 7 T cell receptor beta chains were all read from a single sample in a study of OX40 agonist ivuxolimab in advanced cancers. The repertoire was sequenced with immunoSEQ multiplex PCR; TCRdb's copy has only in-frame clones and lacks some. The sample contains 77,000 or so clones, about 73% of which appear only once. This sample comprised CD4+ or CD8+ T cells sorted from blood, obtained in a trial of the OX40 agonist ivuxolimab. These receptors were taken from an adult with an advanced solid tumor such as melanoma, head and neck, liver or kidney cancer.

This clone came up a few times. The V and J genes are TRBV6-5 and TRBJ1-6, with 7 bases lining up with TRBD1. Germline V gene sequence: CDR1 MNHEY, CDR2 SVGAGI. The CDR3 contains 14 residues. After removal of 6 bases from V and 9 bases from J, the junction contained 8 bases not matched to a gene. The CDR3 region is CASSPQGNISPLHF. DNA of the CDR3: TGTGCCAGCAGCCCACAGGGGAATATTTCACCCCTCCACTTT.

This clone has a handful of counts. CDR3 protein: CASSLTTSGNTIYF. In DNA, the CDR3 is TGTGCCAGCAGCCTCACCACCTCTGGAAACACCATATATTTT. This chain connects TRBV7-2 to TRBJ1-3; D not resolved. V was cut by 5 bases and J by 0 bases, with 8 bases left in between. Per the germline V gene, CDR1 is SGHTA and CDR2 is FQGNSA. CDR3 size: 14 residues.

This chain connects TRBV4-1 to TRBJ2-1; TRBD2 agrees at 12 bases. The CDR3 loop spans 18 amino acids. In germline, CDR1 is MGHRA, CDR2 YSYEKL. Losses at the gene ends were 4 bases for V and 7 bases for J; bases not matched to a gene: 14. The DNA of the CDR3 is TGCGCCAGCAGCCCCGGACTAGCGGGGACCCAAATGGGGAATGAGCAGTTCTTC. It codes for CASSPGLAGTQMGNEQFF.

V usage is TRBV15 and J usage is TRBJ2-1; no firm D call. V was clipped by 1 base and J by 4 bases, with 8 bases between them. Per the germline V gene, CDR1 is LNHNV and CDR2 is YYDKDF (reference sequence). The CDR3 has 14 residues. This CDR3 reads CATSRAGRYNEQFF. As DNA, the CDR3 is TGTGCCACCAGCAGAGCTGGCCGTTACAATGAGCAGTTCTTC. The whole variable domain, filled in from reference TRBV15 and TRBJ2-1, reads DAMVIQNPRYQVTQFGKPVTLSCSQTLNHNVMYWYQQKSSQAPKLLFHYYDKDFNNEADTPDNFQSRRPNTSFCFLDIRSPGLGDTAMYLCATSRAGRYNEQFFGPGTRLTVL.

The chain employs TRBV6-6 and TRBJ2-7; tentatively, D is TRBD2 (7 bases). With 4 bases removed from V and 4 bases from J, the gap between germline ends came to 17 bases. Germline-derived CDR1 and CDR2 are MNHNY and SVGAGI (reference sequence). This CDR3 region has 15 residues. The CDR3 here is CASSSAVGGAYEQYF. CDR3 bases: TGTGCCAGCAGTTCTGCTGTAGGGGGGGCGTACGAGCAGTACTTC.

The J gene is TRBJ2-2, the V gene TRBV9; TRBD1 aligns across 9 bases. Per germline, CDR1 SGDLS and CDR2 YYNGEE. Trimming cost V 3 bases and J 5 bases; bases outside gene matches: 2. The CDR3 covers 14 residues. The DNA of the CDR3 is TGTGCCAGCAGCGGGACAGGGGTGACCGGGGAGCTGTTTTTT. Encoded protein: CASSGTGVTGELFF. Together with reference TRBV9 and TRBJ2-2, the CDR3 gives the full variable domain: DSGVTQTPKHLITATGQRVTLRCSPRSGDLSVYWYQQSLDQGLQFLIQYYNGEERAKGNILERFSAQQFPDLHSELNLSSLELGDSALYFCASSGTGVTGELFFGEGSRLTVL.

This sequence joins TRBV2 and TRBJ2-4; D is ambiguous. Trimming removed 6 bases at V and 6 bases at J, with 12 bases between. CDR3 length equals 13 residues. Germline V gene lookup returns CDR1 SNHLY and CDR2 FYNNEI. The DNA of the CDR3 is TGTGCCAGCAGGGTAGGGATGGGAAACATTCAGTACTTC. This sequence encodes CASRVGMGNIQYF. Full variable domain (rest looked up from reference TRBV2 and TRBJ2-4): EPEVTQTPSHQVTQMGQEVILRCVPISNHLYFYWYRQILGQKVEFLVSFYNNEISEKSEIFDDQFSVERPDGSNFTLKIRSTKLEDSAMYFCASRVGMGNIQYFGAGTRLSVL.